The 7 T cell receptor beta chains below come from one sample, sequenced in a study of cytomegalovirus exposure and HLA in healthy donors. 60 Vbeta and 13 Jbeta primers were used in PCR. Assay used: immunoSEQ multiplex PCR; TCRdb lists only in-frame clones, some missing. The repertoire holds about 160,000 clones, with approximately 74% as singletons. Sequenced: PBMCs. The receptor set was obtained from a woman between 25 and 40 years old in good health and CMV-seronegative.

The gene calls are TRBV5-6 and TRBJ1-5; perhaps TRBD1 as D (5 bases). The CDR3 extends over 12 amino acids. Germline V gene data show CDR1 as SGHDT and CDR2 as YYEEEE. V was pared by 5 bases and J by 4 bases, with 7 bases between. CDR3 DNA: TGTGCCAGCAGTCGGGGGAATCAGCCCCAGCATTTT. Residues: CASSRGNQPQHF.

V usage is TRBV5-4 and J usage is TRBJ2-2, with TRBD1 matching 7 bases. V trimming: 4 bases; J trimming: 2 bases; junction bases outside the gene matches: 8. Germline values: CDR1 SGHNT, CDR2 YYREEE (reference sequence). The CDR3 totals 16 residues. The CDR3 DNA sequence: TGTGCCAGCAGCCGACGGGACAGCTATAACACCGGGGAGCTGTTTTTT. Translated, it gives CASSRRDSYNTGELFF.

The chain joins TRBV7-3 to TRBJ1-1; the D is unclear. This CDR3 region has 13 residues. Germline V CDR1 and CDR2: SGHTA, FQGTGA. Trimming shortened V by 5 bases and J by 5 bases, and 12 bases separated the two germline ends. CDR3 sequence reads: CASSQSSGTEAFF. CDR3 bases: TGTGCCAGCAGCCAAAGCTCGGGAACTGAAGCTTTCTTT.

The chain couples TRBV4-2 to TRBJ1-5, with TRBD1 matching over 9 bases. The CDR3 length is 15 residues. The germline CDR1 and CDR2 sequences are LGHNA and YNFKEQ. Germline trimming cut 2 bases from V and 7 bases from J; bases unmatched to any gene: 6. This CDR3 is CASSQSGQGGQPQHF. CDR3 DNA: TGTGCCAGCAGCCAATCGGGACAGGGCGGACAGCCCCAGCATTTT.

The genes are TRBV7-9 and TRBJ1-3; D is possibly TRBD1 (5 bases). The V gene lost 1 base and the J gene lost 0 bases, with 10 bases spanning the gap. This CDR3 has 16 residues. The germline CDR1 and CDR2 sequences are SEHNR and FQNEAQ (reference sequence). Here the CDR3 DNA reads TGTGCCAGCAGCTTAGAGGGGCTTTTCTCTGGAAACACCATATATTTT. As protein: CASSLEGLFSGNTIYF.

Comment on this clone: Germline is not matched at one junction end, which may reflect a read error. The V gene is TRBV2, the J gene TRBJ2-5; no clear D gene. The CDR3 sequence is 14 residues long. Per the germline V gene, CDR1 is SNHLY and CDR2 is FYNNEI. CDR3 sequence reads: CASREGWAQETQYF. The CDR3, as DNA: TGTGCCAGCAGGGAAGGGTGGGCTCAAGAGACCCAGTACTTC.

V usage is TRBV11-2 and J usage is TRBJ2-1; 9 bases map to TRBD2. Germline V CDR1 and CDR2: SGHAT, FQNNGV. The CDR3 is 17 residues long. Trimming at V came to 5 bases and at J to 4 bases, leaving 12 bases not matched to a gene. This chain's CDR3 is CASSLTSIAGVYNEQFF. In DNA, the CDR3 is TGTGCCAGCAGCCTAACCTCGATAGCGGGGGTTTACAATGAGCAGTTCTTC.